This T cell receptor (beta chain) emerged from a study of blood T cell repertoires in COVID-19. On the study more broadly: T cells, B-cell-depleted T cells, or PBMCs supplied cDNA or gDNA.

Germline V gene lookup returns CDR1 MNHEY and CDR2 SMNVEV (reference sequence). The CDR3 totals 15 residues. Trimming took 4 bases from V and 7 from J; bases not matched to a gene: 11. Assay used: immunoSEQ multiplex PCR; TCRdb lists only in-frame clones, some missing. The sample carries a few hundred thousand clones, more than 70% recorded once. The TCR was taken from a woman of 80 years or more with acute or convalescent COVID-19. The rearrangement joins TRBV27 to TRBJ1-2; 8 nucleotides agree with TRBD1. Sequenced material: peripheral blood. In nucleotides, the CDR3 is TGTGCCAGCAGTTCCGCGGACAGGGTTCTTTCTGGCTACACCTTC. This translates into CASSSADRVLSGYTF.